These T cell receptor beta chains were read from a single sample in a study of T cell changes during pregnancy in multiple sclerosis. Some clones are missing from TCRdb's copy, which holds only in-frame ones; the method was immunoSEQ multiplex PCR. The data hold tens of thousands of clones, with roughly 92% observed a single time. Sample: CD4+ T cells from peripheral blood mononuclear cells, taken in the second trimester of pregnancy. All receptors derive from a female donor in good health, enrolled as a control in a pregnancy study. The conserved cysteine and the conserved F or W are not part of the CDR3 here. The order of the fields is V gene, CDR3 protein.

TRBV9 ASSVDERFARYEQY
TRBV7-2 ASSQGPAGGVADTQY
TRBV14 ASSTHQGYGSPLH
TRBV12-5 ASGLEALTEAF
TRBV18 ASSPSGGVITDTQY
TRBV6-5 ASPQGGVYEQY
TRBV5-4 ASSEGSSYNSPLH
TRBV5-1 ASSLAGVYEQF
TRBV6-6 ASSSFIGKWRDEQF
TRBV4-1 ASSLGTSGRNYNEQF
TRBV9 ASSGTSGVSYNEQF
TRBV4-2 ASSQGAEGTEAF
TRBV11-2 ASSFPLRGGYEQY
TRBV19 AISIAGGSDTQY
TRBV28 ASSLFPSGQTYNEQF
TRBV28 ASTIYGTGRNTIY
TRBV28 ASSLTGWEKF
TRBV5-4 ASSPTVLGTDTQY
TRBV19 ASSIGRSSGNTIY
TRBV5-1 ASSLGASGNTIY
TRBV19 ASSPRANVLT
TRBV28 ASTSGGGSSYNEQF
TRBV7-6 ASSSRTAPKGYT
TRBV30 AWSLSGYGYT
TRBV5-1 ASSPYGTGNSGELF
TRBV19 ASSIGRSVSPLH
TRBV11-2 ASTVWGGAAEAF
TRBV28 ASSFPTGATYGYT
TRBV5-4 ASSVLQGRRNSPLH
TRBV7-2 ASSLSVGEQY
TRBV5-6 ASSFTGDNTDTQY
TRBV28 ASSSLLQGAGRNQPQH
TRBV5-1 ASSLDGGSGRNTGELF
TRBV6-1 ASSEYPDEQF
TRBV7-2 ASSLMAPDTQY
TRBV5-4 ASSLGLAADTQY
TRBV2 ASSTGREAIQY
TRBV10-2 ASSESTSGVPYEQY
TRBV27 ASSLGTRGNTGELF
TRBV6-6 ASSYSRHSEGYT
TRBV9 ASSVGLLQGGQETQY
TRBV6-1 ASSEQGTVGELF
TRBV28 ASSETGTLNTGELF
TRBV2 ASSQDRVGQPQH
TRBV18 ASSPRGTSGSLAKNIQY
TRBV7-2 ASSRRGWDNEQF
TRBV5-1 ATRRGEPSRELF
TRBV28 ASSFLTGGTTEAF
TRBV7-9 ASSPGTGRTEAF
TRBV12-5 ASGISGAGTQY
TRBV7-2 ASSLYRGQETQY
TRBV2 ASSIHLEGPRGDRENQPQH
TRBV19 ASSIGTGQPQH
TRBV28 ASSLHERGGYT
TRBV6-5 ASSQDRYYGYT
TRBV15 ATSSKTRDRSYEQY
TRBV6-1 ASSEPRTAGNTIY
TRBV5-1 ASSPRDTTPNTEAF
TRBV9 ASSPSAQANTEAF